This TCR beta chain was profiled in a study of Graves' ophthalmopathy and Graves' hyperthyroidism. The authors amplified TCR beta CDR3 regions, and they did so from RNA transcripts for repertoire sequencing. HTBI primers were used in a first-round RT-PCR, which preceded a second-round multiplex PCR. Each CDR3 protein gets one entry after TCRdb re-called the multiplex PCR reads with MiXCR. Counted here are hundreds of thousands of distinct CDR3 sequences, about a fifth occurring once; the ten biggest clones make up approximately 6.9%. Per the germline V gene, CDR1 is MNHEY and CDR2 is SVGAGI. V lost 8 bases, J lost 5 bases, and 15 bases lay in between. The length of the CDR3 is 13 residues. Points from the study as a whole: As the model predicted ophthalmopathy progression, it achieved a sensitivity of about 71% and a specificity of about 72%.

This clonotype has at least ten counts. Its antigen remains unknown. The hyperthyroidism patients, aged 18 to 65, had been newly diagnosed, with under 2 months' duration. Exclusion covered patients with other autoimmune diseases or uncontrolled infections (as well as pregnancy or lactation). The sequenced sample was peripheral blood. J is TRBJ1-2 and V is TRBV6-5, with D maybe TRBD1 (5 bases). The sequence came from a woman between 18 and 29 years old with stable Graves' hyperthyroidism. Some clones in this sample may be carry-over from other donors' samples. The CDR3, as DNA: TGTGCCAGCGCTATGATTCAGGGTTATGGCTACACCTTC. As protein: CASAMIQGYGYTF.